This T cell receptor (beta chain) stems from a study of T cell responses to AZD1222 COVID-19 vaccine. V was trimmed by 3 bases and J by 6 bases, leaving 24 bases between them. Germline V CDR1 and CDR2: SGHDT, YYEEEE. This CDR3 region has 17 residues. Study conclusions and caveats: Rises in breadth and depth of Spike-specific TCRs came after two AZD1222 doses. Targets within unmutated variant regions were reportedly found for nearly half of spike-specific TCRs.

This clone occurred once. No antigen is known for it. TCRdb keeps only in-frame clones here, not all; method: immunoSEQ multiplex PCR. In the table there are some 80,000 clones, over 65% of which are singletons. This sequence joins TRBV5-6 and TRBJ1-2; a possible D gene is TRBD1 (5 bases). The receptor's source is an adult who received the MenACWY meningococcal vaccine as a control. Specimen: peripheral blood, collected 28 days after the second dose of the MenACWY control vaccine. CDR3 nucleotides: TGTGCCAGCAGCTCCCCAAGGGTCCAGGGATTTTCGGATGGCTACACCTTC. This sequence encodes CASSSPRVQGFSDGYTF. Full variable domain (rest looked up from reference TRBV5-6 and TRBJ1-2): DAGVTQSPTHLIKTRGQQVTLRCSPKSGHDTVSWYQQALGQGPQFIFQYYEEEERQRGNFPDRFSGHQFPNYSSELNVNALLLGDSALYLCASSSPRVQGFSDGYTFGSGTRLTVV.